The sequence of this T cell receptor beta chain was determined in a study of T cells after yellow fever vaccination. Whole-study results and caveats: High-abundance clonotypes from the bulk population could contaminate FACS-sorted repertoires.

Via MiXCR, TCRdb re-called the 5' RACE reads, giving one row per CDR3 protein. The sample includes hundreds of thousands of distinct CDR3 sequences, around 10% of them seen just once. The CDR3 consists of 15 residues. V lost 4 bases and J lost 1; bases outside the gene matches: 7. Germline V gene lookup returns CDR1 SNHLY and CDR2 FYNNEI. About this clonotype itself: Its specificity is unknown.

This chain links TRBV2 with TRBJ2-7; TRBD1 aligns across 7 bases. This material consisted of CD4+ T cells sorted from PBMCs, taken 5 days after the yellow fever booster vaccination. The receptor comes from a man aged 18 to 29 who received the YFV17D yellow fever vaccine. CDR3 nucleotides: TGTGCCAGCAGTGTACAGGGGCCGAGTTCCTACGAGCAGTACGTC. It translates to CASSVQGPSSYEQYV.